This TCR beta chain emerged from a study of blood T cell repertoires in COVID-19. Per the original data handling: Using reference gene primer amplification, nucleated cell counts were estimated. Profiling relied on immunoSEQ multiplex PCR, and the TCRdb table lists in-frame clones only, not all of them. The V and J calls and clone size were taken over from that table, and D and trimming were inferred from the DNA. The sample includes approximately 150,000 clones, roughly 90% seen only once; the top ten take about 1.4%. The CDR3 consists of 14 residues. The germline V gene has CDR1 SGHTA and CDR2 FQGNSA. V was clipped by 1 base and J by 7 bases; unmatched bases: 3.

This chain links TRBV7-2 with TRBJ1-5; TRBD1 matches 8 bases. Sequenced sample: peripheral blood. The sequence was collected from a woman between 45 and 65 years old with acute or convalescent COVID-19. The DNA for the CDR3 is TGTGCCAGCAGCTTAGTAACAGGGGGACAGCCCCAGCATTTT. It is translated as CASSLVTGGQPQHF. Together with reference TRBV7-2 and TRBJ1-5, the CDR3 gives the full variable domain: GAGVSQSPSNKVTEKGKDVELRCDPISGHTALYWYRQSLGQGLEFLIYFQGNSAPDKSGLPSDRFSAERTGGSVSTLTIQRTQQEDSAVYLCASSLVTGGQPQHFGDGTRLSIL.